Sequencing of this TCR beta chain was carried out in a study of blood T cell repertoires in COVID-19. Repertoires were generated with immunoSEQ multiplex PCR, while TCRdb's copy carries only in-frame clones and drops some. Of 350,000 to 450,000 clones listed, approximately 86% are singletons. The specimen sequenced was peripheral blood. The source is a human donor in a cohort sampled during active COVID-19.

In DNA, the CDR3 is TGTGCCAGCAGCACTGGAGGCGGGCGGTTAGGACAGCAGAGTCGGCTGTTTTTT. As protein: CASSTGGGRLGQQSRLFF. The chain carries TRBV2 and TRBJ2-2, with D possibly matching TRBD1 (6 bases). The germline CDR1 and CDR2 sequences are SNHLY and FYNNEI. V shed 6 bases and J shed 13 bases, with 33 bases lying between them. This CDR3 is built from 18 residues.